Presented here are 6 T cell receptor beta chains from one specimen sequenced in a study of T-cell reconstitution after alpha-beta-depleted transplantation in children (dated by TCRdb to about 2016). Library creation used PCR. These reads were obtained on an Illumina HiSeq 2500. Molecular barcoding was employed in the preparation of TCR libraries, with unique molecular identifiers being used to normalize TCRbeta repertoire quantification. The public reads were reprocessed in TCRdb via fastp at Q25 and MiXCR, keeping in-frame beta chains. Rows merge per CDR3 protein into single entries with the most common DNA and genes. The sample table records 210,000 or so distinct CDR3 sequences; 8.5% to 10% of these occur just once. The ten largest account for approximately 6.6% of the sample. Sequencing was performed on PBMCs from the stem cell graft donor, taken from the stem cell graft. The receptors derive from a human donor who donated a stem cell graft to a child with acute lymphoblastic leukemia.

This clonotype was counted ten times or more. J is TRBJ1-4 and V is TRBV5-6; D call uncertain. V lost 0 bases to trimming and J lost 7 bases, with 10 bases between them. In germline, CDR1 is SGHDT, CDR2 YYEEEE. This CDR3 is built from 14 residues. CDR3 DNA: TGTGCCAGCAGCTTGGGGAGGCATGCTGAAAAACTGTTTTTT. Translated: CASSLGRHAEKLFF.

This chain connects TRBV4-1 to TRBJ2-1; D is uncertain. The germline CDR1 and CDR2 sequences are MGHRA and YSYEKL. The CDR3 extends over 14 amino acids. V was trimmed by 1 base and J by 9 bases, leaving 13 bases between them. CDR3 amino acids: CASSQGWTLTEQFF. Written as DNA, the CDR3 is TGCGCCAGCAGCCAAGGATGGACGCTGACTGAGCAGTTCTTC.

J is TRBJ2-2 and V is TRBV12-3 or TRBV12-4, with TRBD2 identical over 10 bases. The CDR3 loop spans 17 amino acids. With V trimmed by 8 bases and J by 0 bases, 9 bases remained unmatched. Here the CDR3 reads CASARGSGGPNTGELFF. CDR3 sequence (DNA): TGTGCCAGCGCTAGGGGTAGCGGGGGGCCGAACACCGGGGAGCTGTTTTTT.

This clonotype was observed many times. DNA of the CDR3: TGTGCCAGCTCACCACCGTCGACAGGGCAACGGAATGAGCAGTTCTTC. It is translated as CASSPPSTGQRNEQFF. The chain uses TRBV18 and TRBJ2-1; 7 nucleotides align to TRBD1. The germline V gene has CDR1 KGHSH and CDR2 LQKENI. Losses at the gene ends were 0 bases for V and 7 bases for J; bases not matched to a gene: 9. There are 16 residues in the CDR3.

In its sample, this clonotype was seen many times. The CDR3 loop reads CASSQDFDSRTSNTGELFF. The CDR3 DNA reads as TGTGCCAGCAGCCAAGATTTTGACAGCCGAACCTCGAACACCGGGGAGCTGTTTTTT. The chain links TRBV3-1 to TRBJ2-2; weak D call: TRBD1 (5 bases). Trimming shortened V by 0 bases and J by 0 bases, and 17 bases separated the two germline ends. This CDR3 region has 19 residues. Germline V CDR1 and CDR2: LGHDT, YNNKEL (reference sequence).

This clonotype has just a few counts. The V call is TRBV12-3 or TRBV12-4, the J call TRBJ1-2; a possible D gene is TRBD1 (6 bases). V was cut by 5 bases and J by 8 bases, with 12 bases left in between. The length of the CDR3 is 12 residues. DNA of the CDR3: TGTGCCAGCAGTCCAGGGGCAAGGGGCTACACCTTC. The encoded protein is CASSPGARGYTF.